This T cell receptor (beta chain) comes out of a study of T cells in Graves' hyperthyroidism and ophthalmopathy. About the research overall: Before treatment of any kind, peripheral blood was taken at initial diagnosis. General study findings and limits: Blood held most thyroid clonotypes expanded above 0.001 frequency.

The CDR3 is 16 residues long. Unmatched junction bases numbered 4, after V lost 2 bases and J lost 0 bases. Germline V CDR1 and CDR2: PRHDT, FYEKMQ (reference sequence). This clonotype was detected many times. Antigen unknown. Amplification targeted TCR beta CDR3 regions from RNA transcripts. During a first-round RT-PCR of the TCR CDR3, the HTBI primer set was used. TCRdb used MiXCR to reprocess the multiplex PCR reads, holding one entry per CDR3 protein. The data contain roughly 740,000 distinct CDR3 sequences, 16% of them seen just once; the ten biggest clones take up approximately 8.4%. The study left out patients who had uncontrolled infection, other autoimmune disease, pregnancy or lactation. Diagnostic assessment was based on clinical symptoms, serum thyroxine and TRAb, thyroid ultrasound and orbital computed tomography.

The receptor's source is a man aged 18 to 29 with Graves' hyperthyroidism. Sequencing was done on a sample of blood. The J gene is TRBJ2-4, the V gene TRBV13, with 7 positions matching TRBD1. Here the CDR3 DNA reads TGTGCCAGCAGCTTAACGACAGGGCAAGCCAAAAACATTCAGTACTTC. Translating gives CASSLTTGQAKNIQYF.